The clone carrying this TCR beta chain appeared a few times. Its cognate antigen is unknown. The donors were in the roughly 120-subject validation cohort; that cohort was separate from the approximately 670-subject first cohort. Assay: immunoSEQ multiplex PCR; the TCRdb copy retains only in-frame clones and omits some. The repertoire consists of a few hundred thousand clones, with 65% to 90% occurring once and the leading ten covering approximately 1%. This CDR3 region has 14 residues. Deletions cut 0 bases from V and 0 bases from J, with 6 bases between. From germline, CDR1 is SGHAT and CDR2 FQNNGV. The data are from a study of cytomegalovirus exposure and HLA in healthy donors. General study results and limits: The study put 150 to 200 TCR beta chains on its list as cytomegalovirus-associated. Subsequent analysis found a tendency for first-cohort TCR clusters to co-occur within the 120 or so validation repertoires. Specificity of a few CMV-associated chains for CMV antigens was verified in vitro.

The sequence was collected from a woman younger than 35 in good health and CMV-seronegative. V gene TRBV11-2 combines with J gene TRBJ2-7; D remains ambiguous. Sequencing used PBMCs. CDR3 sequence (DNA): TGTGCCAGCAGCTTAGATCTAAGCTCCTACGAGCAGTACTTC. Its protein is CASSLDLSSYEQYF.